The next 18 T cell receptor beta chains were all read from a single sample in a study of tumor-infiltrating lymphocytes in primary liver carcinoma. TCR beta cDNA came from approximately 490 ng total RNA, primed with a constant-region primer. For TCR beta, libraries were produced by three nested multiplex PCR rounds using slightly modified ARM-PCR. Each of the first two PCR rounds ran nine to ten cycles with TRBV1-TRBV30 forward and C-beta reverse primers. TCRdb recomputed calls from the multiplex PCR reads with MiXCR, one row per CDR3 protein. The sample lists hundreds of thousands of distinct CDR3 sequences, roughly 60% occurring once. They got blood RNA out of unsorted whole blood and also pulled out germline DNA. Sample: peripheral blood. These receptors were collected from a man aged 35 to 55 with primary liver carcinoma and hepatitis B virus infection.

Many counts were recorded for this clonotype. The chain is built from TRBV29-1 and TRBJ2-3, with TRBD2 matching 14 bases. V gave up 4 bases and J gave up 3 bases; unmatched junction bases: 6. In germline, CDR1 is SQVTM, CDR2 ANQGSEA. The CDR3 length is 16 residues. CDR3 in DNA: TGCAGCGTTGTCGGACTAGCGGGAGGTCGGACAGATACGCAGTATTTT. It encodes CSVVGLAGGRTDTQYF.

This clonotype was picked up one time. This chain connects TRBV7-3 to TRBJ2-2; perhaps TRBD2 as D (6 bases). Germline V lookup: CDR1 SGHTA, CDR2 FQGTGA. Between the trimmed V and J ends, which lost 5 bases and 14 bases, there was a span of 18 bases. The CDR3 contains 13 residues. The CDR3 reads CASSPLVPGGLFF. DNA of the CDR3: TGTGCCAGCAGCCCCCTAGTGCCCGGGGGTCTGTTTTTT. The whole variable domain, remainder taken from reference TRBV7-3 and TRBJ2-2, is GAGVSQTPSNKVTEKGKYVELRCDPISGHTALYWYRQSLGQGPEFLIYFQGTGAADDSGLPNDRFFAVRPEGSVSTLKIQRTERGDSAVYLCASSPLVPGGLFFGEGSRLTVL.

This clonotype was seen at least ten times. This chain uses TRBV5-4 with TRBJ2-7; the match to TRBD1 covers 8 bases. V shed 5 bases, J shed 1 base, and the junction held 8 bases outside the gene matches. CDR1 and CDR2 from the germline V gene are SGHNT and YYREEE (reference sequence). The CDR3 has 15 residues. The chain's CDR3 is CASRLQGESSYEQYF. DNA for the CDR3: TGTGCCAGCAGGTTACAGGGGGAGTCATCCTACGAGCAGTACTTC.

This clonotype showed up just once. The conserved closing phenylalanine or tryptophan is absent in this CDR3, likely reflecting a read error. This chain links TRBV11-1 with TRBJ2-1, with no clear D. This CDR3 is built from 12 residues. Germline lookup yields CDR1 SGHAT and CDR2 FQDESV (reference sequence). DNA for the CDR3: TGTGCCAGTAGCTTAGGGTGGGATGAGCAGTTCCTC. This sequence encodes CASSLGWDEQFL.

The V gene is TRBV11-2, the J gene TRBJ2-1; D unresolved. The germline V gene has CDR1 SGHAT and CDR2 FQNNGV. Trimming left V 4 bases short and J 6 bases short, with 13 bases between. CDR3 length: 14 residues. The CDR3 nucleotides are TGTGCCAGCAGCTCAGTTAGTGGTCTCAATGAGCAGTTCTTC. Protein sequence: CASSSVSGLNEQFF.

The rearrangement links TRBV30 to TRBJ1-1; a possible D gene is TRBD1 (6 bases). Germline loops: CDR1 GTSNPN, CDR2 SVGIG (reference sequence). This CDR3 comprises 14 residues. Trimming took 5 bases from V and 3 from J, leaving 16 bases between them. The CDR3 DNA reads as TGTGCCTGGGCACCATACGGGGGGCACACTGAAGCTTTCTTT. This encodes CAWAPYGGHTEAFF.

This rearrangement joins TRBV6-5 to TRBJ1-5, with a tentative D call TRBD1 (5 bases). The V gene's germline CDR1 is MNHEY and CDR2 SVGAGI. V lost 6 bases to trimming and J lost 6 bases, with 15 bases between them. The CDR3 is 14 amino acids. The CDR3 reads CASRDGGSGQPQHF. In DNA, the CDR3 is TGTGCCAGCAGGGACGGGGGTTCGGGTCAGCCCCAGCATTTT.

In its sample, this clonotype was seen a few times. This may arise from a read error, as a much more abundant clone is one base away. This chain links TRBV6-1 with TRBJ1-4; TRBD1 is a possible D gene (6 bases). CDR3 size: 16 residues. CDR1 and CDR2 from the germline V gene are MNHNS and SASEGT. The DNA for the CDR3 is TGTGTCAGCAGTGAAGTCGGTCAGGGGATTAATGAAAAACTGTTTTTT. Its protein is CVSSEVGQGINEKLFF.

For this clonotype: A much larger clone differs from this one at a single base, so this may be a read error. V usage is TRBV6-1 and J usage is TRBJ2-7, with TRBD1 matching over 8 bases. The CDR3 loop spans 14 amino acids. Germline-derived CDR1 and CDR2 are MNHNS and SASEGT. As DNA, the CDR3 is TGTGCCACCTCGGACAGGGTGAATTTCTACGATCAGTACTTC. Amino acids: CATSDRVNFYDQYF.

The table lists this clonotype with many counts. The chain links TRBV6-2 or TRBV6-3 to TRBJ2-7, with 13 bases matching TRBD2. The CDR3 loop spans 17 amino acids. The V gene's germline CDR1 is MNHEY and CDR2 SVGEGT. Germline trimming cut 2 bases from V and 2 bases from J; bases unmatched to any gene: 6. CDR3 sequence (DNA): TGTGCCAGCAGTTACCCGACTAGCGGGAGGTTTACCTACGAGCAGTACTTC. Protein sequence: CASSYPTSGRFTYEQYF.

This chain connects TRBV6-6 to TRBJ1-6; D is uncertain. The CDR3 sequence is 15 residues long. The V gene lost 5 bases and the J gene lost 0 bases, with 8 bases spanning the gap. Germline V lookup: CDR1 MNHNY, CDR2 SVGAGI (reference sequence). The CDR3 region is CASSQLGSYNSPLHF. As DNA, the CDR3 is TGTGCCAGCAGTCAACTAGGCTCCTATAATTCACCCCTCCACTTT.

Turning to this clonotype: A much larger clone differs from this one at a single base, so this may be a read error. The chain uses TRBV29-1 and TRBJ2-7; D call uncertain. CDR1 SQVTM and CDR2 ANQGSEA come from the germline V gene. This CDR3 region has 11 residues. The V and J ends lost 2 bases and 2 bases respectively, with 4 bases between them. This CDR3 reads CSVETAYEQYF. CDR3 bases: TGCAGCGTTGAAACAGCCTACGAGCAGTACTTC.

About this clonotype itself: With a much larger clone just one base away, this may be a read error. The chain is built from TRBV6-2 or TRBV6-3 and TRBJ2-3; TRBD2 agrees at 11 bases. Germline CDR1 reads MNHEY; CDR2 reads SVGEGT. The CDR3 extends over 18 amino acids. In DNA form, the CDR3 reads TGTGCCAGCAGCCGCCCGGGACTAGCGGCAGGCCGTACAGATACGCCGTATTTT. It yields the protein CASSRPGLAAGRTDTPYF.

The chain uses TRBV5-1 and TRBJ2-1; unclear D gene. Germline loops: CDR1 SGHRS, CDR2 YFSETQ. V lost 0 bases, J lost 2 bases, and 12 bases lay in between. There are 16 residues in the CDR3. CDR3 DNA: TGCGCCAGCAGCTTGGAAGGCGGCAACGCCTACAATGAGCAGTTCTTC. This translates into CASSLEGGNAYNEQFF.

This clonotype was seen a few times. A much bigger clone sits one base away, suggesting this may be a read error. The gene calls are TRBV5-1 and TRBJ2-1, with TRBD1 as a possible D gene (5 bases). Trimming took 2 bases from V and 10 from J, leaving 10 bases between them. The germline V gene has CDR1 SGHRS and CDR2 YFSETQ. The CDR3 has 12 residues. The CDR3: CASSFVRAEQFF. The CDR3 coding sequence is TGCGCCAGCAGCTTTGTCAGGGCCGAGCAGTTCTTC.

The chain recombines TRBV28 with TRBJ1-4; no firm D call. With 2 bases removed from V and 5 bases from J, the gap between germline ends came to 6 bases. Germline CDR1 reads MDHEN; CDR2 reads SYDVKM. CDR3 length: 13 amino acids. CDR3 sequence: CASSLLGNEKLFF. The CDR3 DNA is TGTGCCAGCAGTTTACTGGGGAATGAAAAACTGTTTTTT. Based on the CDR3 plus reference TRBV28 and TRBJ1-4, the full variable domain is DVKVTQSSRYLVKRTGEKVFLECVQDMDHENMFWYRQDPGLGLRLIYFSYDVKMKEKGDIPEGYSVSREKKERFSLILESASTNQTSMYLCASSLLGNEKLFFGSGTQLSVL.

About this clonotype itself: A clone one base away is much larger, so this may be a read error. This chain links TRBV7-8 with TRBJ2-7, with D uncertain. Germline CDR1 and CDR2: SGHVS and FQNEAQ. CDR3 length equals 13 residues. The CDR3 is CASILSVQYEQYF. The CDR3 nucleotides read TGTGCCAGCATCTTATCGGTTCAGTACGAGCAGTACTTC.

This clonotype was seen once. This chain connects TRBV25-1 to TRBJ1-3; possible D gene TRBD1, 5 bases. Trimming took off 3 bases at V and 4 bases at J, with 10 bases between the two ends. This CDR3 region has 14 residues. CDR1 and CDR2 (germline): MGHDK, SYGVNS. The CDR3, as DNA: TGTGCCAGCAGTGAGGTGGGGGACGGAAACACCATATATTTT. Amino acids: CASSEVGDGNTIYF.